Here is one T cell receptor (beta chain) with its context. The antigen it binds to is not known. No base quality information exists; no much larger clone differs at one position. Ficoll-Paque density gradient centrifugation was used to isolate PBMCs. Looking up the germline V gene (reference sequence) yields CDR1 DFQATT and CDR2 SNEGSKA. The CDR3, cysteine through phenylalanine, is 15 amino acids long. CDR3 DNA only is kept here, 45 bases in frame from base 1. Germline trimming: 1 base from V, 2 bases from J; junction bases outside gene matches: 7. Sequencing used an Illumina NovaSeq 6000. cDNA libraries for TCRalpha and TCRbeta were prepared by 5'RACE using constant-segment primers, with sample barcodes and unique molecular identifiers added. RNA was extracted from every sample with Trizol reagent. Amplification of the libraries took two PCR steps, and the second step added a second sample barcode plus Illumina TruSeq adapters. Sequencing of the libraries was done on an Illumina NovaSeq, producing 2 x 150 bp paired-end reads. For the original study's pipeline: Demultiplexing of reads and collapsing into UMI-guided consensus sequences were performed with migec v1.2.7. Using mixcr v2.1.11, UMI consensuses were aligned to TRA and TRB V and J templates and then assembled into clonotypes. A clonotype was counted as expanded or contracted only when both edgeR and NoisET called the clonotype significant, with the noise models trained on biological replicates. For edgeR calls, a false discovery rate-adjusted p below 0.01 and a log2 fold-change threshold of 1 were applied. As an exploratory analysis of dynamics, PCA with hierarchical clustering was applied to max-normalized trajectories of the 1000 most abundant clonotypes. Separately sequenced CD4+ and CD8+ repertoires were used to assign the CD4 or CD8 phenotype of responding clones. TCRdb redid the processing of the public reads, applying fastp at Q25 and MiXCR, and retained in-frame beta chains. All rows with the same CDR3 protein become a single entry with the most common DNA and genes. The V and J calls here are based on TCRdb, not the publication. The sample has roughly 480,000 distinct CDR3 sequences on record, around a quarter of them singletons. The top ten clones comprise approximately 13% of the sample.

The sample comes from a study of T-cell memory formation after mild COVID-19 (dated by TCRdb to the early 2020s). For the wider study: TCR sequence clusters from the two donors were largely donor specific. Longitudinal TCRalpha and TCRbeta repertoire sequencing tracked T-cell clones expanding and contracting after mild COVID-19 in two donors. Two young, previously healthy adult volunteers, one female and one male, were included in the cohort. Study-wide conclusions, independent of this receptor: Contracting CD4+ clones were found mainly in CM and EM memory subsets, while CD8+ clones were enriched in EMRA. Some responding clones were detected in pre-infection memory, suggesting pre-existing cross-reactive memory T cells joined the SARS-CoV-2 response. The second-wave clones that peaked on day 37 were not confirmed to be SARS-CoV-2 specific. Only a couple of mild cases were covered in the study, and larger cohorts including severe cases with pre-infection samples were considered necessary. Balanced CD4/CD8 phenotypes were observed for clones contracting from day 15 to 85, whereas a bias towards CD4+ was observed for a second wave of clones expanding from day 15 to 37.

The clonotype originates from an adult woman who had mild COVID-19 (a few samples of this study predate the infection). The sample titles of this study are shuffled in the database, so cell type and time point are left out; the donor was told from shared clones. The V gene is TRBV20-1 and the J gene is TRBJ1-1, and TRBD1 aligns with 7 junction nucleotides. What was sequenced was PBMCs or a T cell subset sorted from them (not recorded which). The CDR3 sequence is CSARGKTGTNTEAFF. The DNA sequence is as follows: TGCAGTGCTAGAGGCAAGACAGGGACCAACACTGAAGCTTTCTTT.